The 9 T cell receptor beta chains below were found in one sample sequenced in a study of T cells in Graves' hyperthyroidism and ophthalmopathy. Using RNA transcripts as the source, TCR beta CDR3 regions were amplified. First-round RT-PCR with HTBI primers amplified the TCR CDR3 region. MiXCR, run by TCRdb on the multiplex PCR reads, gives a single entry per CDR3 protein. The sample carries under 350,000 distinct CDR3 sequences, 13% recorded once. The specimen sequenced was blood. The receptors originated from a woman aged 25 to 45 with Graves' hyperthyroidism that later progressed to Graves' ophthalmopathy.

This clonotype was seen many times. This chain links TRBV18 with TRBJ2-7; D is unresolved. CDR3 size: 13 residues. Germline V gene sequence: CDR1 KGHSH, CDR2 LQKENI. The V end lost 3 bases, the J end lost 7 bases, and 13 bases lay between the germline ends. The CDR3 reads CASSPCSDLEQYF. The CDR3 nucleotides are TGTGCCAGCTCACCGTGCTCAGACTTGGAGCAGTACTTC.

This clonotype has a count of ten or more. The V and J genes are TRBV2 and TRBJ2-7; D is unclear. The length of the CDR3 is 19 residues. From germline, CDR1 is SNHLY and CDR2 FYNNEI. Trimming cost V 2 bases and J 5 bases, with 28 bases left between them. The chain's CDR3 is CASSELSPLVDDRPDEQYF. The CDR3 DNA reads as TGTGCCAGCAGTGAACTATCGCCCTTAGTGGACGACCGCCCCGACGAGCAGTACTTC.

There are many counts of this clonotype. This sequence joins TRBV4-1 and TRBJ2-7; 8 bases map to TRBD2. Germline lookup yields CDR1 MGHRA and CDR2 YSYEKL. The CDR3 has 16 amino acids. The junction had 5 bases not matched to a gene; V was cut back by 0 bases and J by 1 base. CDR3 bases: TGCGCCAGCAGCCAAGAGGAGGGACTAGATTCCTACGAGCAGTACTTC. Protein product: CASSQEEGLDSYEQYF.

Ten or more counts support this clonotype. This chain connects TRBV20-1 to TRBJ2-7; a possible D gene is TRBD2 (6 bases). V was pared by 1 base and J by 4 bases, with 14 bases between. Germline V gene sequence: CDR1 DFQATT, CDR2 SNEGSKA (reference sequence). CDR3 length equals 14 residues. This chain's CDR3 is CSARVPGGTYEQYF. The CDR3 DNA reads TGCAGTGCTAGAGTCCCAGGCGGGACGTACGAGCAGTACTTC.

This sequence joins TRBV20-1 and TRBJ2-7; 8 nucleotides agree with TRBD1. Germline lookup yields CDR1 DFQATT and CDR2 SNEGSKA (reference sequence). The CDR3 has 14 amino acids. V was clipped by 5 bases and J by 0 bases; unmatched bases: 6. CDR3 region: CSAAGGQDSYEQYF. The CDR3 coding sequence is TGCAGTGCTGCTGGGGGACAGGACTCCTACGAGCAGTACTTC.

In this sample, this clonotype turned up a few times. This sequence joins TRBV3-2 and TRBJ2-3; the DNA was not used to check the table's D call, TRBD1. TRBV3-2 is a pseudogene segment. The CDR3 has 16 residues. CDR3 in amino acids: CASSQDPGVSTDTQYF. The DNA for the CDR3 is TGTGCCAGCAGCCAGGACCCGGGAGTGAGCACAGATACGCAGTATTTT.

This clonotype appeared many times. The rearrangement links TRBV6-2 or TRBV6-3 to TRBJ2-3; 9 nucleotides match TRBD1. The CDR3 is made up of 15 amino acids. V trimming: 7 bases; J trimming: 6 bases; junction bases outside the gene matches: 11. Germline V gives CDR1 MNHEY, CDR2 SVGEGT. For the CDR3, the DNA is TGTGCCAGCACCCCCGGGACAGGGTTTCGGGATACGCAGTATTTT. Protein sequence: CASTPGTGFRDTQYF.

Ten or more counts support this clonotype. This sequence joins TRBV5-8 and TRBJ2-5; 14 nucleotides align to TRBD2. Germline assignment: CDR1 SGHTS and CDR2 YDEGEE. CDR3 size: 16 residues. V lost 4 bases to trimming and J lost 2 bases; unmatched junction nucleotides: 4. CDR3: CASSPGTSGGQETQYF. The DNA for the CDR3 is TGTGCCAGCAGCCCCGGGACTAGCGGGGGACAAGAGACCCAGTACTTC.

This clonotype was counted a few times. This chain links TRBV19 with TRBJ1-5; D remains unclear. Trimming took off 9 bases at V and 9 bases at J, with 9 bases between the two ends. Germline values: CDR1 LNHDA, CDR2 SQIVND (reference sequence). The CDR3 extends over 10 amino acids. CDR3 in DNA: TGTGCCAGCTCTGACGGGCCCCAGCATTTT. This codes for CASSDGPQHF. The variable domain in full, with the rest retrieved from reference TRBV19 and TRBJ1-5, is DGGITQSPKYLFRKEGQNVTLSCEQNLNHDAMYWYRQDPGQGLRLIYYSQIVNDFQKGDIAEGYSVSREKKESFPLTVTSAQKNPTAFYLCASSDGPQHFGDGTRLSIL.